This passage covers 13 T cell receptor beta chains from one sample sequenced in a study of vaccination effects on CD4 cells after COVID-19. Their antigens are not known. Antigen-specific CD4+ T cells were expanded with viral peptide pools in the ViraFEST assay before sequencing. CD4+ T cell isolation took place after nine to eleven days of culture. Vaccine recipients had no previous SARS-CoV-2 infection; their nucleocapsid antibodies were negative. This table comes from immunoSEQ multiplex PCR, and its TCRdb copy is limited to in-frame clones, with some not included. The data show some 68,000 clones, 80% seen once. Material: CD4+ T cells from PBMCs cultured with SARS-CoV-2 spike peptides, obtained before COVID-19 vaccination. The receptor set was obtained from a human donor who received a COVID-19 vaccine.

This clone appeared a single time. This CDR3 reads CATSDLQPGTGWNEQFF. The CDR3 DNA reads as TGTGCCACCAGTGATTTGCAGCCCGGAACGGGGTGGAATGAGCAGTTCTTC. This chain joins TRBV24-1 and TRBJ2-1, with D perhaps matching TRBD2 (5 bases). The CDR3 runs to 17 residues. The V end lost 0 bases, the J end lost 7 bases, and 18 bases lay between the germline ends. Germline CDR1 reads KGHDR; CDR2 reads SFDVKD.

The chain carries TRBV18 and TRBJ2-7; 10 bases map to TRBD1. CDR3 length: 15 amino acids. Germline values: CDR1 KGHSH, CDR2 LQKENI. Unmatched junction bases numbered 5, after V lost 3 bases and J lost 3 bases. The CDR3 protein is CASSPRTGGDYEQYV. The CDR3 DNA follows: TGTGCCAGCTCACCTAGGACAGGGGGGGACTACGAGCAGTACGTC.

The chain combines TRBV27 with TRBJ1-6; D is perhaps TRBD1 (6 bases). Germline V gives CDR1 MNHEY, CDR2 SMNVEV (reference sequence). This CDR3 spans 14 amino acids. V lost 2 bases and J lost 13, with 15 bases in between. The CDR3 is CASSLGQGTNPLHF. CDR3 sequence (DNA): TGTGCCAGCAGTTTAGGGCAGGGGACAAATCCCCTCCACTTT.

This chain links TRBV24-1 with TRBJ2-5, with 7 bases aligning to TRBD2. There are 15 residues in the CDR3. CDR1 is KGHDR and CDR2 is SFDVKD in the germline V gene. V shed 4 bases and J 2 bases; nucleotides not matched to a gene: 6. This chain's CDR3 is CATSDSSGEQETQYF. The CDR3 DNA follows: TGTGCCACCAGTGACTCGAGCGGGGAGCAAGAGACCCAGTACTTC.

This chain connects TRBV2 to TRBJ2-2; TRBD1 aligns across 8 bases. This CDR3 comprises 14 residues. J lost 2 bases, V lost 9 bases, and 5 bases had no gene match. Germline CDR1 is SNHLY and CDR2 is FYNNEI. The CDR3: CARGTGTNTGELFF. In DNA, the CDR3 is TGTGCCAGGGGGACAGGCACAAACACCGGGGAGCTGTTTTTT.

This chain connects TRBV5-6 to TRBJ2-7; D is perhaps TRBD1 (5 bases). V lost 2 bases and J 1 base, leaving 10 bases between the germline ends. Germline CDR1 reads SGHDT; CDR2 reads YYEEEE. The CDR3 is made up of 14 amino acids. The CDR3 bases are TGTGCCAGCAGCTTAAGTCCAGGGTCCTACGAGCAGTACGTC. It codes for CASSLSPGSYEQYV.

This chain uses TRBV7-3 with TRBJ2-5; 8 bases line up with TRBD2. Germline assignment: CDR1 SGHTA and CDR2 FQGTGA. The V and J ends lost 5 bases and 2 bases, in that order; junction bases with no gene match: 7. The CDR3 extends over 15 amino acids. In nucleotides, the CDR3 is TGTGCCAGCAGCCTTCGGGGGGGAGTACAAGAGACCCAGTACTTC. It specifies CASSLRGGVQETQYF.

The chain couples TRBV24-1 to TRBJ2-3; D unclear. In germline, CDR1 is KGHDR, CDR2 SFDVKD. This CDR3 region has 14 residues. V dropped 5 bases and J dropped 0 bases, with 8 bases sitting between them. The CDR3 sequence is CATSALDSTDTQYF. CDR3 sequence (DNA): TGTGCCACCAGTGCCCTAGACAGCACAGATACGCAGTATTTT.

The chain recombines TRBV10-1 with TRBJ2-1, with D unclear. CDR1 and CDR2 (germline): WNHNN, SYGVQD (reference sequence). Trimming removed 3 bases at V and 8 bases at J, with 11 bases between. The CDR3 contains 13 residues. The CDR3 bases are TGCGCCAGCAGTGACCCGGGTTTTGATGAGCAGTTCTTC. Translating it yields CASSDPGFDEQFF.

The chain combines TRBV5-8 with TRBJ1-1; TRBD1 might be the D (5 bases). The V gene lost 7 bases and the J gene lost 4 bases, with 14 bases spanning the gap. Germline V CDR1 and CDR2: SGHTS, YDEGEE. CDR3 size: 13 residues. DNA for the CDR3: TGTGCCAGCCCGAGTTCAGGGAGCACTGAAGCTTTCTTT. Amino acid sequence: CASPSSGSTEAFF.

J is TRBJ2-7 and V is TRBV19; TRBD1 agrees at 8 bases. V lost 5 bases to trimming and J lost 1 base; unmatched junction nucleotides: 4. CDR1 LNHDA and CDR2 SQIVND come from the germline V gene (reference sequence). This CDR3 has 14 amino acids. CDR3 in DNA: TGTGCCAGTAGTGCCGGGACAGGATCCTACGAGCAGTACGTC. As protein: CASSAGTGSYEQYV.

The CDR3 DNA follows: TGTGCCAGCAGTTTGGCGGATATGGCCGGGCAGTACGTC. Translation gives CASSLADMAGQYV. The chain employs TRBV6-6 and TRBJ2-7; no reliable D call. Germline V gene lookup returns CDR1 MNHNY and CDR2 SVGAGI (reference sequence). V lost 4 bases to trimming and J lost 9 bases, with 16 bases between them. The CDR3 runs to 13 residues.

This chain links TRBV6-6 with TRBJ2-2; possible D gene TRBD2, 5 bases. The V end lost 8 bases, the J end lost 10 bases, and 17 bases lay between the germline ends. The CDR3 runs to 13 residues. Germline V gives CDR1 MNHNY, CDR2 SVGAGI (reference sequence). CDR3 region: CASRLANNAELFF. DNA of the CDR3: TGTGCCAGCCGCCTAGCTAACAACGCGGAGCTGTTTTTT.